This T cell receptor (beta chain) was documented in a study of shared T cell receptors in the human thymus. The data were produced by immunoSEQ multiplex PCR, yet TCRdb's version contains in-frame clones alone and is incomplete. The sample yields approximately 760,000 clones, around 85% seen once. The V and J ends lost 0 bases and 3 bases, in that order; junction bases with no gene match: 10. The CDR3 length is 17 residues. Germline V lookup: CDR1 PRHDT, CDR2 FYEKMQ (reference sequence). The sample was also reused in another study, on human thymus T cells. From that study: Immunologically healthy infants in Finland undergoing congenital heart defect surgery were the donors. Resections from corrective heart surgery supplied the thymus tissue. Apparent bias marked the V and J gene usage of thymic and blood repertoires. Thymic TCR repertoires of unrelated people reportedly overlapped highly.

The sequence came from a girl under three years old with a congenital heart defect. The sequencing sample was made of thymocytes. The chain couples TRBV13 to TRBJ2-7, with 8 bases identical to TRBD2. CDR3 loop: CASSLGAEVAGIYEQYF. DNA of the CDR3: TGTGCCAGCAGCTTAGGCGCAGAAGTAGCGGGGATCTACGAGCAGTACTTC.